This entry lists 22 T cell receptor beta chains sequenced from one sample in a study of OX40 agonist ivuxolimab in advanced cancers. The method was immunoSEQ multiplex PCR; TCRdb's version includes in-frame clones alone and lacks a portion of them. The sample has some 66,000 clones, 75% to 90% seen once. The material was CD4+ or CD8+ T cells sorted from blood, obtained in a trial of the OX40 agonist ivuxolimab. The receptors were sampled from an adult with an advanced solid tumor such as melanoma, head and neck, liver or kidney cancer.

The rearrangement links TRBV12-5 to TRBJ2-3; maybe TRBD2 (6 bases). Germline assignment: CDR1 LGHNT and CDR2 FRNRAP. The V end lost 1 base, the J end lost 3 bases, and 11 bases lay between the germline ends. The CDR3 extends over 15 amino acids. The CDR3 loop is CASGLGRGGTDTQYF. In DNA, the CDR3 is TGTGCTAGTGGTTTGGGGCGGGGTGGAACAGATACGCAGTATTTT.

The gene calls are TRBV7-2 and TRBJ1-2; D is unclear. The length of the CDR3 is 14 residues. V gave up 3 bases and J gave up 2 bases, with 10 bases separating them. CDR1 is SGHTA, CDR2 FQGNSA, per germline. For the CDR3, the DNA is TGTGCCAGCAGCTTGCCCGGGCGGAACTATGGCTACACCTTC. Translating gives CASSLPGRNYGYTF.

V usage is TRBV7-7 and J usage is TRBJ2-2, with D perhaps TRBD2 (5 bases). V was shortened by 0 bases and J by 6 bases, with 8 bases between the two germline ends. This CDR3 spans 14 amino acids. Germline V gene data show CDR1 as SSHAT and CDR2 as FNYEAQ (reference sequence). CDR3 in amino acids: CASSLAGDAGELFF. The DNA of the CDR3 is TGTGCCAGCAGCTTAGCCGGGGATGCCGGGGAGCTGTTTTTT. Full variable domain (rest looked up from reference TRBV7-7 and TRBJ2-2): GAGVSQSPRYKVTKRGQDVTLRCDPISSHATLYWYQQALGQGPEFLTYFNYEAQPDKSGLPSDRFSAERPEGSISTLTIQRTEQRDSAMYRCASSLAGDAGELFFGEGSRLTVL.

The V call is TRBV27, the J call TRBJ2-2; D is possibly TRBD1 (5 bases). This CDR3 has 18 amino acids. The V gene lost 2 bases and the J gene lost 4 bases, with 20 bases spanning the gap. The germline V gene has CDR1 MNHEY and CDR2 SMNVEV (reference sequence). This chain's CDR3 is CASSLVFQTDGPTGELFF. In DNA, the CDR3 is TGTGCCAGCAGTTTAGTTTTCCAGACAGACGGCCCCACCGGGGAGCTGTTTTTT.

The CDR3 region is CASSPRTGNYGYTF. In DNA, the CDR3 is TGTGCCAGCTCACCAAGGACGGGAAACTATGGCTACACCTTC. V is TRBV18 and J is TRBJ1-2; D gene ambiguous. V was trimmed by 2 bases and J by 2 bases, leaving 9 bases between them. Germline values: CDR1 KGHSH, CDR2 LQKENI. The CDR3 length is 14 residues.

The chain couples TRBV29-1 to TRBJ2-2; 10 positions match TRBD1. This CDR3 region has 16 residues. CDR1 is SQVTM and CDR2 is ANQGSEA in the germline V gene. V gave up 2 bases and J gave up 6 bases; unmatched junction bases: 9. Here the CDR3 DNA reads TGCAGCGTTGAAAGGGACAGGGGTAGCGGATCCGGGGAGCTGTTTTTT. Translated, it gives CSVERDRGSGSGELFF.

This chain connects TRBV6-5 to TRBJ1-1, with 8 bases that match TRBD1. Germline values: CDR1 MNHEY, CDR2 SVGAGI. CDR3 length equals 15 residues. The J segment lost 4 bases and the V segment lost 0 bases, leaving 4 bases of the junction unmatched. CDR3 bases: TGTGCCAGCAGTTACTCAAGGACAGGGAGCACTGAAGCTTTCTTT. Translation gives CASSYSRTGSTEAFF.

This clone was detected a few times. This chain connects TRBV19 to TRBJ2-4; 10 nucleotides line up with TRBD1. This CDR3 comprises 17 residues. Germline V gene sequence: CDR1 LNHDA, CDR2 SQIVND (reference sequence). With 5 bases clipped from V and 6 bases from J, the junction kept 13 bases outside the gene matches. CDR3 residues: CASSSHRDRGLVNIQYF. CDR3 bases: TGTGCCAGTAGTTCTCACCGCGACAGGGGGCTTGTAAACATTCAGTACTTC.

This chain uses TRBV29-1 with TRBJ2-7, with 7 nucleotides matching TRBD2. CDR1 SQVTM and CDR2 ANQGSEA come from the germline V gene. This CDR3 has 12 residues. V shed 4 bases and J 3 bases; nucleotides not matched to a gene: 3. Here the CDR3 reads CSVGGDYYEQYF. The DNA for the CDR3 is TGCAGCGTTGGGGGGGACTACTACGAGCAGTACTTC.

V gene TRBV28 combines with J gene TRBJ2-4; tentative D call: TRBD2 (5 bases). The CDR3 runs to 17 residues. Trimming stripped 2 bases from V and 0 bases from J, with 14 bases between. Germline CDR1 reads MDHEN; CDR2 reads SYDVKM. The CDR3 DNA follows: TGTGCCAGCAGTTTACCGGGGAATCTACTAGCCAAAAACATTCAGTACTTC. This encodes CASSLPGNLLAKNIQYF. The whole variable domain, filled in from reference TRBV28 and TRBJ2-4, reads DVKVTQSSRYLVKRTGEKVFLECVQDMDHENMFWYRQDPGLGLRLIYFSYDVKMKEKGDIPEGYSVSREKKERFSLILESASTNQTSMYLCASSLPGNLLAKNIQYFGAGTRLSVL.

V is TRBV5-1 and J is TRBJ2-1; perhaps TRBD2 as D (6 bases). The V end lost 4 bases, the J end lost 5 bases, and 19 bases lay between the germline ends. Germline V gene data show CDR1 as SGHRS and CDR2 as YFSETQ. The CDR3 totals 16 residues. The CDR3 here is CASSPTPEGQNNEQFF. The CDR3 DNA sequence: TGCGCCAGCAGCCCCACCCCGGAGGGCCAAAACAATGAGCAGTTCTTC. Complete variable domain (other parts from reference TRBV5-1 and TRBJ2-1): KAGVTQTPRYLIKTRGQQVTLSCSPISGHRSVSWYQQTPGQGLQFLFEYFSETQRNKGNFPGRFSGRQFSNSRSEMNVSTLELGDSALYLCASSPTPEGQNNEQFFGPGTRLTVL.

This clone was observed a few times. V is TRBV7-2 and J is TRBJ2-7, with D perhaps matching TRBD2 (5 bases). Germline V gives CDR1 SGHTA, CDR2 FQGNSA. Trimming shortened V by 5 bases and J by 7 bases, and 15 bases separated the two germline ends. The CDR3 runs to 13 residues. CDR3 in DNA: TGTGCCAGCAGCCCGCCGACGGAGGATGAGCAGTACTTC. Translating it yields CASSPPTEDEQYF.

This chain joins TRBV4-3 and TRBJ2-3; D is ambiguous. CDR3 length equals 15 residues. Trimming shortened V by 1 base and J by 2 bases, and 10 bases separated the two germline ends. The germline CDR1 and CDR2 sequences are LGHNA and YSLEER. CDR3: CASSQGSRYTDTQYF. The CDR3 DNA sequence: TGCGCCAGCAGCCAAGGTAGCAGATACACAGATACGCAGTATTTT.

The count of this clone is one. This chain connects TRBV5-4 to TRBJ2-1; unclear D gene. Trimming took off 5 bases at V and 6 bases at J, with 9 bases between the two ends. CDR1 is SGHNT and CDR2 is YYREEE in the germline V gene (reference sequence). The CDR3 length is 12 residues. CDR3 in amino acids: CASSSDSNEQFF. The CDR3 DNA reads TGTGCCAGCAGTTCCGACTCCAATGAGCAGTTCTTC.

The gene calls are TRBV29-1 and TRBJ2-1; D gene unclear. The germline CDR1 and CDR2 sequences are SQVTM and ANQGSEA. CDR3 size: 16 residues. V lost 1 base and J lost 1, with 14 bases in between. The CDR3 region has the DNA TGCAGCGTTGAAGGCGGAGTGACTCAGTCCTACAATGAGCAGTTCTTC. It translates to CSVEGGVTQSYNEQFF.

This chain joins TRBV29-1 and TRBJ1-2; 8 positions match TRBD1. This CDR3 is built from 15 residues. Germline trimming cut 3 bases from V and 5 bases from J; bases unmatched to any gene: 11. Germline values: CDR1 SQVTM, CDR2 ANQGSEA. As DNA, the CDR3 is TGCAGCGTTGAGAACTCAGGACAGGGAGCGTATGGCTACACCTTC. It yields the protein CSVENSGQGAYGYTF.

The V and J genes are TRBV11-2 and TRBJ2-2; D unclear. This CDR3 is 14 amino acids long. Looked up from germline, CDR1 is SGHAT and CDR2 is FQNNGV. Trimming removed 3 bases at V and 4 bases at J, with 9 bases between. CDR3 nucleotides: TGTGCCAGCAGCTTTATTCCGGGCACCGGGGAGCTGTTTTTT. Protein: CASSFIPGTGELFF.

The table lists this clone with a few counts. Written as DNA, the CDR3 is TGCGCCAGCAGTCCCCCGCACCCGATAAGAGGATGCAATCAGCCCCAGCATTTT. It yields the protein CASSPPHPIRGCNQPQHF. V is TRBV23-1 and J is TRBJ1-5; D remains ambiguous. TRBV23-1 falls under the ORF class, with uncertain function. The CDR3 sequence is 18 residues long. The V and J ends lost 4 bases and 2 bases respectively, with 21 bases between them.

The chain uses TRBV23-1 and TRBJ1-6, with unresolved D. TRBV23-1 has ORF status, its function being uncertain. Trimming stripped 3 bases from V and 11 bases from J, with 8 bases between. The CDR3 is made up of 12 amino acids. The CDR3 region has the DNA TGCGCCAGCAGTCAGATAGCGACACCCCTCCACTTT. It translates to CASSQIATPLHF.

On this clone: Other nucleotide sequences from this sample produce the same CDR3. The V gene is TRBV11-2, the J gene TRBJ1-3; TRBD1 might be the D (5 bases). Germline CDR1 and CDR2: SGHAT and FQNNGV. The CDR3 sequence is 15 residues long. The V gene lost 0 bases and the J gene lost 5 bases, with 11 bases spanning the gap. CDR3 nucleotides: TGTGCCAGCAGCTTAGATGGTGCAGGGAGAAACACCATATATTTT. This translates into CASSLDGAGRNTIYF. Combining the CDR3 with reference TRBV11-2 and TRBJ1-3 gives the whole variable domain EAGVAQSPRYKIIEKRQSVAFWCNPISGHATLYWYQQILGQGPKLLIQFQNNGVVDDSQLPKDRFSAERLKGVDSTLKIQPAKLEDSAVYLCASSLDGAGRNTIYFGEGSWLTVV.

The V call is TRBV7-7, the J call TRBJ2-5; 7 bases agree with TRBD2. Germline CDR1 and CDR2: SSHAT and FNYEAQ (reference sequence). Trimming removed 5 bases from V and 4 bases from J; junction bases left unmatched: 4. CDR3 length equals 13 residues. CDR3 amino acids: CASSPGGGETQYF. CDR3 nucleotides: TGTGCCAGCAGCCCTGGGGGGGGAGAGACCCAGTACTTC. Using reference TRBV7-7 and TRBJ2-5 for the parts outside the CDR3, the full variable domain is GAGVSQSPRYKVTKRGQDVTLRCDPISSHATLYWYQQALGQGPEFLTYFNYEAQPDKSGLPSDRFSAERPEGSISTLTIQRTEQRDSAMYRCASSPGGGETQYFGPGTRLLVL.

V and J are TRBV5-6 and TRBJ2-2; 10 nucleotides match TRBD2. J was trimmed by 6 bases and V by 2 bases; bases with no gene match: 7. The CDR3 runs to 16 residues. Germline-derived CDR1 and CDR2 are SGHDT and YYEEEE. CDR3 amino acids: CASSFAGTSEAGELFF. Written as DNA, the CDR3 is TGTGCCAGCAGCTTCGCCGGGACTAGCGAAGCCGGGGAGCTGTTTTTT.